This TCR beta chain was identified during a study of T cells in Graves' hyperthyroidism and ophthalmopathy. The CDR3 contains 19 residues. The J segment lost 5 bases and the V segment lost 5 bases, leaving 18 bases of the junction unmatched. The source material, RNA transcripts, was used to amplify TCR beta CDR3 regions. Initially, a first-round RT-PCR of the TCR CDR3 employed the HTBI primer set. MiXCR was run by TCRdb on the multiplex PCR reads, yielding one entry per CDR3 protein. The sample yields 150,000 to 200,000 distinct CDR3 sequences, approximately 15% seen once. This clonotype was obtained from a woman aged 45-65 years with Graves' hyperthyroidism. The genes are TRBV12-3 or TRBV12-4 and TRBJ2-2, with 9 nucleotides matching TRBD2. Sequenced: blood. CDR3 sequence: CASSTLTPGLARGTGELFF. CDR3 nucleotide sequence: TGTGCCAGCAGTACCCTGACCCCGGGACTAGCCAGGGGGACCGGGGAGCTGTTTTTT.